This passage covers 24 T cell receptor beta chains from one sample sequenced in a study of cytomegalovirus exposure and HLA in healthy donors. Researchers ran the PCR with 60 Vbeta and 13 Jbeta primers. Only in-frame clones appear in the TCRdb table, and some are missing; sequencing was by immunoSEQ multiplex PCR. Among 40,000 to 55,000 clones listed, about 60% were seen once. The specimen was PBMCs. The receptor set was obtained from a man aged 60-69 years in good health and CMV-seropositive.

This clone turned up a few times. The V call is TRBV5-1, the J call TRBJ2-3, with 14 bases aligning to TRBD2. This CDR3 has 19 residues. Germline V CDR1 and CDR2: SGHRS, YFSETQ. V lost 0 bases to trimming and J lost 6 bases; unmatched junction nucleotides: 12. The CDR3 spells CASSLVTSGLAGGSDTQYF. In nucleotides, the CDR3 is TGCGCCAGCAGCTTGGTTACCTCCGGACTAGCGGGAGGATCCGATACGCAGTATTTT.

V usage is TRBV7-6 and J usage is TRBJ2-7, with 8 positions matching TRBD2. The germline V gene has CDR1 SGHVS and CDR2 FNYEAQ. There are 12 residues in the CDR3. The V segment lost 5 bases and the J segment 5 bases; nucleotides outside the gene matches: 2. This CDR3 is CASSLSGNEQYF. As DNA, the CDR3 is TGTGCCAGCAGCCTTAGCGGGAACGAGCAGTACTTC.

CDR3 sequence reads: CASSDMASGGTDTQYF. The DNA for the CDR3 is TGCGCCAGCAGCGATATGGCTAGCGGGGGCACAGATACGCAGTATTTT. V usage is TRBV5-1 and J usage is TRBJ2-3; 9 nucleotides line up with TRBD2. The ends lost 4 bases at V and 1 base at J; junction bases unmatched: 7. Per the germline V gene, CDR1 is SGHRS and CDR2 is YFSETQ. The length of the CDR3 is 16 residues.

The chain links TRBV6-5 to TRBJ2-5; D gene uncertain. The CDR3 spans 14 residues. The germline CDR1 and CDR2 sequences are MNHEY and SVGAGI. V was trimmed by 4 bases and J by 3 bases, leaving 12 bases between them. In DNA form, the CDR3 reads TGTGCCAGCAGTTCCAACTTAGCAGAAGAGACCCAGTACTTC. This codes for CASSSNLAEETQYF.

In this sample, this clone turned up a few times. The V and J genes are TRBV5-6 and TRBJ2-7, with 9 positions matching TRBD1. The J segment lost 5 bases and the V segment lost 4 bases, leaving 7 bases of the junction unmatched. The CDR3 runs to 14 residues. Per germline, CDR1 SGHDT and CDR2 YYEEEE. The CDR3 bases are TGTGCCAGCAGCACACAAACAGGGGGCAACGAGCAGTACTTC. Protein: CASSTQTGGNEQYF.

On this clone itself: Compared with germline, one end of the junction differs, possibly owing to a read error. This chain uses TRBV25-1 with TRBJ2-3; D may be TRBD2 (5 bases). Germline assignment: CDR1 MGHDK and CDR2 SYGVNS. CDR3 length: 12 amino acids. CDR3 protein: CASSERRYPRIF. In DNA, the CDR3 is TGTGCCAGCAGTGAAAGGAGGTATCCGCGTATTTTT.

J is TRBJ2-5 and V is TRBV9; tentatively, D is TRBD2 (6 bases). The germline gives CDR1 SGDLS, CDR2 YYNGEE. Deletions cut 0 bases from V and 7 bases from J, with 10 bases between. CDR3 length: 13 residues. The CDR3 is CASSVVGGSTQYF. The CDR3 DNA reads TGTGCCAGCAGCGTAGTAGGAGGGTCGACCCAGTACTTC. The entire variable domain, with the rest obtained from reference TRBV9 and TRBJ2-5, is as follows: DSGVTQTPKHLITATGQRVTLRCSPRSGDLSVYWYQQSLDQGLQFLIQYYNGEERAKGNILERFSAQQFPDLHSELNLSSLELGDSALYFCASSVVGGSTQYFGPGTRLLVL.

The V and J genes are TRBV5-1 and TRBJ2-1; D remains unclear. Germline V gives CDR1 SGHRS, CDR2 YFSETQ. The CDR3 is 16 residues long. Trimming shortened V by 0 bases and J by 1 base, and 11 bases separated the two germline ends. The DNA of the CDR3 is TGCGCCAGCAGCTTGGCCGGTCACGCTTCCTACAATGAGCAGTTCTTC. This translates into CASSLAGHASYNEQFF.

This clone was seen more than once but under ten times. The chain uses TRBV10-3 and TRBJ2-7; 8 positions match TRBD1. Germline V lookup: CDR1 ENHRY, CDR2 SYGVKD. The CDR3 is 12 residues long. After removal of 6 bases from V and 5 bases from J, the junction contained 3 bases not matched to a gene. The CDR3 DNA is TGTGCCATCAGGCCAGGGGGCAACGAGCAGTACTTC. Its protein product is CAIRPGGNEQYF.

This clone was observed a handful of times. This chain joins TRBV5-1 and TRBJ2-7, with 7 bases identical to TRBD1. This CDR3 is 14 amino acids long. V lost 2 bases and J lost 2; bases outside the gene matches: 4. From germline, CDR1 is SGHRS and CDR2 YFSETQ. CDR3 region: CASSLPGQPYEQYF. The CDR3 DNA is TGCGCCAGCAGCTTACCGGGACAGCCCTACGAGCAGTACTTC.

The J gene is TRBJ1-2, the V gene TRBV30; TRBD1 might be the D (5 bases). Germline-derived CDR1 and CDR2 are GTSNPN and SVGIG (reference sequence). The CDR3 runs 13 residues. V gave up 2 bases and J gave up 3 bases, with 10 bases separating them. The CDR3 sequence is CAWSRGGDYGYTF. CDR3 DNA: TGTGCCTGGAGTAGGGGAGGGGACTATGGCTACACCTTC.

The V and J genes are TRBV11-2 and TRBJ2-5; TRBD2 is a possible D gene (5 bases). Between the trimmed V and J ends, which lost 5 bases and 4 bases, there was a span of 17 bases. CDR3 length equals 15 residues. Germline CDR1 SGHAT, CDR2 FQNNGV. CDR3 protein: CASSHPGGLLETQYF. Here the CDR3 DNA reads TGTGCCAGCAGCCATCCTGGCGGACTGTTAGAGACCCAGTACTTC. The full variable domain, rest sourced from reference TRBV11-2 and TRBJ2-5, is EAGVAQSPRYKIIEKRQSVAFWCNPISGHATLYWYQQILGQGPKLLIQFQNNGVVDDSQLPKDRFSAERLKGVDSTLKIQPAKLEDSAVYLCASSHPGGLLETQYFGPGTRLLVL.

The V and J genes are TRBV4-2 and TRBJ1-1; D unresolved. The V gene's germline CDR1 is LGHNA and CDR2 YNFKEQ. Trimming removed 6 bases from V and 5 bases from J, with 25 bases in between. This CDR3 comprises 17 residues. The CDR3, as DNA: TGTGCCAGCAGTGATCCTTGGGAGGCTGGGAGAGGTACTGAAGCTTTCTTT. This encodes CASSDPWEAGRGTEAFF.

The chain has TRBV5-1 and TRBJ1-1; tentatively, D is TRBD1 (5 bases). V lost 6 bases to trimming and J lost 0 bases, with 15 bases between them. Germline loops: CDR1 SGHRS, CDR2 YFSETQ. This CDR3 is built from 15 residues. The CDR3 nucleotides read TGCGCCAGCACCCTAGGAGGGGCTATGAACACTGAAGCTTTCTTT. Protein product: CASTLGGAMNTEAFF.

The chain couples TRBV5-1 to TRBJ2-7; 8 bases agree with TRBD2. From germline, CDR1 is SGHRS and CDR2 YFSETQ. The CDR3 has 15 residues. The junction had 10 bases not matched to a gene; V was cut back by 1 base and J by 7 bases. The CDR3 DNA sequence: TGCGCCAGCAGCTTGACTCAAGCGGGAGTGGGGGAGCAGTACTTC. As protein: CASSLTQAGVGEQYF.

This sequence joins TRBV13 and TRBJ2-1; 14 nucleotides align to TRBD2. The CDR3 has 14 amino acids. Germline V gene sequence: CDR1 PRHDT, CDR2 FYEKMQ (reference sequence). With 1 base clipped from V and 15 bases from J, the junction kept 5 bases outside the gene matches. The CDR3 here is CASSLEGLAGAPFF. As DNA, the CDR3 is TGTGCCAGCAGCTTAGAGGGACTAGCGGGAGCACCGTTCTTC.

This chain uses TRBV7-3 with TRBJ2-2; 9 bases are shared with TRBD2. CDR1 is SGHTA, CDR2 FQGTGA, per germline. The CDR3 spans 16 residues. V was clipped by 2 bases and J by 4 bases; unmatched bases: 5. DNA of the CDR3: TGTGCCAGCAGCTTAGTGAGCGGGAGGTTCACCGGGGAGCTGTTTTTT. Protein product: CASSLVSGRFTGELFF.

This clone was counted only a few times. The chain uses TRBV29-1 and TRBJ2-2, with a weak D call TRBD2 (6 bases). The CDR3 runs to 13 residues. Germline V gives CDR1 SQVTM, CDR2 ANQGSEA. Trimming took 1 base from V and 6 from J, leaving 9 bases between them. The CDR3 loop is CSVEVGGSGELFF. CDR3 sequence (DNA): TGCAGCGTTGAAGTCGGAGGGTCCGGGGAGCTGTTTTTT.

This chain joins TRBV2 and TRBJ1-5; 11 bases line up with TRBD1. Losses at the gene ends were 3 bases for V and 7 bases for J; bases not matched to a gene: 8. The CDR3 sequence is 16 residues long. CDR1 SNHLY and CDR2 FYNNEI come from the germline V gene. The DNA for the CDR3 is TGTGCCAGCAGTGAGGGTTGGACAGGGGGCCTCCAGCCCCAGCATTTT. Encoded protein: CASSEGWTGGLQPQHF.

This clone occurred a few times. The CDR3 sequence: CASSRPRDSSYNEQFF. The CDR3 coding sequence is TGTGCCAGCAGCCGACCCAGGGACAGCTCCTACAATGAGCAGTTCTTC. The rearrangement joins TRBV7-9 to TRBJ2-1; 7 bases are a match to TRBD1. Germline V gene sequence: CDR1 SEHNR, CDR2 FQNEAQ (reference sequence). CDR3 length equals 16 residues. Trimming cost V 5 bases and J 0 bases; bases outside gene matches: 7.

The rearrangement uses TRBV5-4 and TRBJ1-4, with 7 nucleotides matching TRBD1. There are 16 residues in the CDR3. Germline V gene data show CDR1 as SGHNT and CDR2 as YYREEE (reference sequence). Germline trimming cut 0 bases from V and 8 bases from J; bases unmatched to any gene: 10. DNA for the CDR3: TGTGCCAGCAGCTTGGACCCGACAGGGCCAAAGGAAAAACTGTTTTTT. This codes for CASSLDPTGPKEKLFF.

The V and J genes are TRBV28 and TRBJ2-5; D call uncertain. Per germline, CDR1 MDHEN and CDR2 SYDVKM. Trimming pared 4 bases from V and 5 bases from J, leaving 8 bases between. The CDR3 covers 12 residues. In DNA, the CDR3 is TGTGCCAGCAGTTCTATGCGGGAGACCCAGTACTTC. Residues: CASSSMRETQYF.

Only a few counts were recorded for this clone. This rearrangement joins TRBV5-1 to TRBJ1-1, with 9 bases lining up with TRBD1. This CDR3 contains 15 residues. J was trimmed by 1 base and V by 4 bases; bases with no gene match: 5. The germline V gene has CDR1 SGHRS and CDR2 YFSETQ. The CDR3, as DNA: TGCGCCAGCAGCCTATGGACAGGGGCGAACACTGAAGCTTTCTTT. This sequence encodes CASSLWTGANTEAFF.

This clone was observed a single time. The CDR3 loop is CASSQFLGSYNEQFF. The DNA for the CDR3 is TGCGCCAGCAGCCAATTCCTCGGCTCCTACAATGAGCAGTTCTTC. The gene calls are TRBV4-3 and TRBJ2-1; the D is unclear. V lost 2 bases to trimming and J lost 0 bases, with 8 bases between them. CDR3 length: 15 residues. Germline loops: CDR1 LGHNA, CDR2 YSLEER.